This passage covers 30 T cell receptor beta chains from one sample sequenced in a study of neurological immune-mediated disorders. The time point denotes: technical triplicate 1. TCRdb itself ran the 5' RACE reads through MiXCR, one entry per CDR3 protein. The table records about 38,000 distinct CDR3 sequences, around 10% of them present only once. The sample comprised PBMCs. Receptors were obtained from a man aged 55 to 69 with HTLV-1-associated myelopathy (HAM/TSP).

This clonotype ranks as medium-sized. The chain links TRBV4-1 to TRBJ2-7; D is unclear. V was pared by 0 bases and J by 3 bases, with 9 bases between. Germline assignment: CDR1 MGHRA and CDR2 YSYEKL. The CDR3 runs 14 residues. The CDR3, as DNA: TGCGCCAGCAGCCAAGATCACAGATACTACGAGCAGTACTTC. Its protein product is CASSQDHRYYEQYF.

This clonotype was observed many times. The J gene is TRBJ2-5, the V gene TRBV5-1, with 7 bases lining up with TRBD2. The CDR3 length is 14 residues. V lost 6 bases and J lost 2; bases outside the gene matches: 7. Germline V gene data show CDR1 as SGHRS and CDR2 as YFSETQ. CDR3 protein: CASKIMGGQETQYF. The CDR3 region has the DNA TGCGCCAGCAAAATTATGGGAGGGCAAGAGACCCAGTACTTC.

The sample holds a few counts of this clonotype. The rearrangement uses TRBV6-5 and TRBJ2-5; D call uncertain. Germline V gene sequence: CDR1 MNHEY, CDR2 SVGAGI. CDR3 length: 12 amino acids. Trimming cost V 6 bases and J 2 bases, with 7 bases left between them. CDR3 region: CASSPSQETQYF. CDR3 nucleotides: TGTGCCAGCAGCCCCTCACAAGAGACCCAGTACTTC.

This clonotype was picked up many times. The chain recombines TRBV12-3 or TRBV12-4 with TRBJ2-5; D is possibly TRBD2 (6 bases). Between the trimmed V and J ends, which lost 6 bases and 5 bases, there was a span of 16 bases. This CDR3 is built from 14 residues. CDR3 residues: CASSPRDWSETQYF. Here the CDR3 DNA reads TGTGCCAGCAGCCCCCGGGACTGGAGCGAGACCCAGTACTTC.

The sample holds many counts of this clonotype. The rearrangement uses TRBV5-1 and TRBJ2-7, with a tentative D call TRBD2 (7 bases). The germline V gene encodes CDR1 SGHRS and CDR2 YFSETQ. V shed 5 bases and J shed 3 bases, with 18 bases lying between them. The CDR3 has 15 amino acids. The CDR3: CASRLDEGGYYEQYF. The DNA of the CDR3 is TGCGCCAGCAGACTCGATGAGGGGGGGTACTACGAGCAGTACTTC. The complete variable domain, with remaining parts taken from reference TRBV5-1 and TRBJ2-7, reads KAGVTQTPRYLIKTRGQQVTLSCSPISGHRSVSWYQQTPGQGLQFLFEYFSETQRNKGNFPGRFSGRQFSNSRSEMNVSTLELGDSALYLCASRLDEGGYYEQYFGPGTRLTVT.

This clonotype has a count of ten or more. The V gene is TRBV27, the J gene TRBJ2-3; maybe TRBD2 (6 bases). The germline gives CDR1 MNHEY, CDR2 SMNVEV (reference sequence). V was trimmed by 4 bases and J by 4 bases, leaving 12 bases between them. The length of the CDR3 is 14 residues. Here the CDR3 reads CASSSLTGADTQYF. The CDR3 coding sequence is TGTGCCAGCAGTTCTTTGACGGGGGCAGATACGCAGTATTTT.

This clonotype was picked up many times. The chain couples TRBV5-1 to TRBJ2-2, with no clear D. The CDR3 spans 11 residues. Trimming pared 0 bases from V and 10 bases from J, leaving 4 bases between. The germline V gene encodes CDR1 SGHRS and CDR2 YFSETQ. This CDR3 is CASSLVEELFF. The CDR3 DNA is TGCGCCAGCAGCTTGGTGGAGGAGCTGTTTTTT.

This clonotype was recorded at least ten times. CDR3 nucleotides: TGTGCCACCAGTGAACCCCCGGCAGGGAACACCGGGGAGCTGTTTTTT. Its translation: CATSEPPAGNTGELFF. V usage is TRBV24-1 and J usage is TRBJ2-2; D not certain. The germline gives CDR1 KGHDR, CDR2 SFDVKD. The CDR3 consists of 16 residues. The V gene lost 4 bases and the J gene lost 1 base, with 12 bases spanning the gap.

In its sample, this clonotype was seen many times. The gene calls are TRBV12-3 or TRBV12-4 and TRBJ2-1; 7 bases line up with TRBD2. The CDR3 sequence is 14 residues long. V lost 3 bases and J lost 6; bases outside the gene matches: 5. The CDR3 DNA reads TGTGCCAGCAGTTTGGGCGGGAGAGGCAATGAGCAGTTCTTC. Its translation: CASSLGGRGNEQFF.

The chain uses TRBV12-3 or TRBV12-4 and TRBJ1-1; a possible D gene is TRBD1 (6 bases). CDR3 length equals 14 residues. The V end lost 6 bases, the J end lost 1 base, and 12 bases lay between the germline ends. The CDR3 DNA sequence: TGTGCCAGCAGGAGGGGGACTGGGAACACTGAAGCTTTCTTT. Protein sequence: CASRRGTGNTEAFF.

This clonotype was seen at least ten times. V usage is TRBV9 and J usage is TRBJ2-1, with D perhaps TRBD1 (5 bases). This CDR3 region has 14 residues. Germline CDR1 is SGDLS and CDR2 is YYNGEE. Between the trimmed V and J ends, which lost 0 bases and 9 bases, there was a span of 13 bases. The CDR3, as DNA: TGTGCCAGCAGCGTAGAGCCAGGGCTGGCTGAGCAGTTCTTC. Its protein is CASSVEPGLAEQFF.

This clonotype was detected many times. V gene TRBV20-1 combines with J gene TRBJ2-7, with TRBD2 identical over 9 bases. The CDR3 runs to 14 residues. Germline values: CDR1 DFQATT, CDR2 SNEGSKA (reference sequence). The V and J ends lost 4 bases and 0 bases, in that order; junction bases with no gene match: 4. The CDR3 DNA reads as TGCAGTGCTAAGGCGGGAGGGAGCTCCTACGAGCAGTACTTC. Translating gives CSAKAGGSSYEQYF.

This clonotype was recorded at least ten times. CDR3 in DNA: TGTGCCAGCAGCTTAGATGGTTATAGCAATCAGCCCCAGCATTTT. This sequence encodes CASSLDGYSNQPQHF. J is TRBJ1-5 and V is TRBV7-9, with D unclear. Germline CDR1 reads SEHNR; CDR2 reads FQNEAQ (reference sequence). This CDR3 is built from 15 residues. V shed 1 base and J shed 0 bases, with 7 bases lying between them.

This clonotype was picked up many times. V usage is TRBV5-6 and J usage is TRBJ1-4; D is unresolved. This CDR3 is built from 15 residues. Trimming cost V 0 bases and J 8 bases, with 14 bases left between them. Germline-derived CDR1 and CDR2 are SGHDT and YYEEEE. CDR3: CASSLVTPLGEKLFF. CDR3 coding DNA: TGTGCCAGCAGCTTGGTGACACCCCTTGGGGAAAAACTGTTTTTT.

This clonotype was observed many times. The chain couples TRBV5-1 to TRBJ2-2, with a weak D call TRBD1 (6 bases). The V gene's germline CDR1 is SGHRS and CDR2 YFSETQ. The CDR3 extends over 14 amino acids. V was trimmed by 3 bases and J by 5 bases, leaving 11 bases between them. The CDR3 DNA reads TGCGCCAGCAGCTCGGACAGAAAGACCGGGGAGCTGTTTTTT. Translating gives CASSSDRKTGELFF.

This clonotype was recorded many times. The gene calls are TRBV12-3 or TRBV12-4 and TRBJ2-3; D not resolved. Deletions cut 4 bases from V and 8 bases from J, with 7 bases between. The CDR3 covers 11 residues. CDR3 in DNA: TGTGCCAGCAGTTGGTCTTCTACGCAGTATTTT. Its translation: CASSWSSTQYF.

This clonotype was found many times. The chain uses TRBV5-1 and TRBJ2-1; TRBD2 matches 9 bases. The junction had 10 bases not matched to a gene; V was cut back by 4 bases and J by 8 bases. This CDR3 has 15 amino acids. Germline CDR1 reads SGHRS; CDR2 reads YFSETQ. CDR3 amino acids: CASSGGLAGKYEQFF. In nucleotides, the CDR3 is TGCGCCAGCAGCGGGGGTCTAGCGGGAAAATATGAGCAGTTCTTC. Full variable domain (outside the CDR3, taken from reference TRBV5-1 and TRBJ2-1): KAGVTQTPRYLIKTRGQQVTLSCSPISGHRSVSWYQQTPGQGLQFLFEYFSETQRNKGNFPGRFSGRQFSNSRSEMNVSTLELGDSALYLCASSGGLAGKYEQFFGPGTRLTVL.

This clonotype was seen ten or more times. The J gene is TRBJ1-2, the V gene TRBV20-1; D is uncertain. CDR3 length equals 13 residues. The V end lost 2 bases, the J end lost 5 bases, and 12 bases lay between the germline ends. Germline values: CDR1 DFQATT, CDR2 SNEGSKA (reference sequence). This CDR3 reads CSARIGLGYGYTF. Written as DNA, the CDR3 is TGCAGTGCTAGAATAGGGCTAGGATATGGCTACACCTTC.

This clonotype was found many times. The V and J genes are TRBV20-1 and TRBJ2-3; TRBD2 might be the D (6 bases). Germline CDR1 is DFQATT and CDR2 is SNEGSKA (reference sequence). The CDR3 has 17 residues. Trimming took 4 bases from V and 1 from J, leaving 21 bases between them. The CDR3 sequence is CSAKEHPQEGGTDTQYF. The CDR3 DNA is TGCAGTGCTAAGGAGCACCCACAGGAGGGAGGCACAGATACGCAGTATTTT.

There are many counts of this clonotype. The chain links TRBV28 to TRBJ2-3; D is uncertain. CDR1 and CDR2 from the germline V gene are MDHEN and SYDVKM. The CDR3 contains 13 residues. Trimming shortened V by 2 bases and J by 3 bases, and 6 bases separated the two germline ends. CDR3 nucleotide sequence: TGTGCCAGCAGTTTAGATGGAACAGATACGCAGTATTTT. This encodes CASSLDGTDTQYF.

The V and J genes are TRBV20-1 and TRBJ1-2; 7 bases align to TRBD1. This CDR3 has 13 amino acids. Germline loops: CDR1 DFQATT, CDR2 SNEGSKA (reference sequence). Losses at the gene ends were 0 bases for V and 8 bases for J; bases not matched to a gene: 6. The CDR3 sequence: CSARDRRRGGYTF. The DNA for the CDR3 is TGCAGTGCTAGAGATCGACGCAGGGGGGGCTACACCTTC.

This clonotype was counted ten times or more. The chain links TRBV28 to TRBJ2-7, with a weak D call TRBD1 (6 bases). Germline CDR1 reads MDHEN; CDR2 reads SYDVKM. The CDR3 is 14 amino acids. The V end lost 5 bases, the J end lost 2 bases, and 13 bases lay between the germline ends. DNA for the CDR3: TGTGCCAGCAGTCCTCACAGGGATACCTACGAGCAGTACTTC. This sequence encodes CASSPHRDTYEQYF. Drawing the rest from reference TRBV28 and TRBJ2-7, the complete variable domain is DVKVTQSSRYLVKRTGEKVFLECVQDMDHENMFWYRQDPGLGLRLIYFSYDVKMKEKGDIPEGYSVSREKKERFSLILESASTNQTSMYLCASSPHRDTYEQYFGPGTRLTVT.

This clonotype was observed many times. This sequence joins TRBV7-8 and TRBJ1-1, with D unresolved. This CDR3 comprises 14 residues. Per the germline V gene, CDR1 is SGHVS and CDR2 is FQNEAQ. V was cut by 0 bases and J by 2 bases, with 7 bases left in between. CDR3: CASSLAQSNTEAFF. The CDR3, as DNA: TGTGCCAGCAGCTTAGCCCAGTCCAACACTGAAGCTTTCTTT.

This clonotype was found many times. The chain recombines TRBV4-1 with TRBJ2-7; TRBD2 matches 7 bases. With V trimmed by 0 bases and J by 2 bases, 7 bases remained unmatched. CDR1 is MGHRA and CDR2 is YSYEKL in the germline V gene. The CDR3 sequence is 16 residues long. CDR3 sequence (DNA): TGCGCCAGCAGCCAAGAGAATAGCGGGCGTGCCTACGAGCAGTACTTC. Amino acids: CASSQENSGRAYEQYF.

The CDR3 region is CASPGRHGSTDTQYF. CDR3 nucleotide sequence: TGTGCCAGCCCCGGACGGCACGGGAGCACAGATACGCAGTATTTT. This rearrangement joins TRBV7-3 to TRBJ2-3; D is unclear. Between the trimmed V and J ends, which lost 8 bases and 0 bases, there was a span of 15 bases. CDR3 length: 15 residues. Germline CDR1 reads SGHTA; CDR2 reads FQGTGA. The full variable domain, its missing parts supplied by reference TRBV7-3 and TRBJ2-3, is GAGVSQTPSNKVTEKGKYVELRCDPISGHTALYWYRQSLGQGPEFLIYFQGTGAADDSGLPNDRFFAVRPEGSVSTLKIQRTERGDSAVYLCASPGRHGSTDTQYFGPGTRLTVL.

This clonotype has just one count. Relative to the germline gene, one junction end is altered; a read error may explain this. The chain carries TRBV28 and TRBJ2-7; D may match TRBD1 or TRBD2 (5 bases each). CDR3 length: 12 residues. Germline V CDR1 and CDR2: MDHEN, SYDVKM. CDR3 residues: CVSRRGPNEQYF. In nucleotides, the CDR3 is TGTGTCAGCAGACGGGGACCTAACGAGCAGTACTTC.

This clonotype was counted many times. The chain joins TRBV7-9 to TRBJ2-7; D is ambiguous. Germline CDR1 and CDR2: SEHNR and FQNEAQ (reference sequence). The CDR3 sequence is 14 residues long. Between the trimmed V and J ends, which lost 7 bases and 1 base, there was a span of 14 bases. The DNA of the CDR3 is TGTGCCAGCACCCCCCTGGGGTCATCCTACGAGCAGTACTTC. Its protein product is CASTPLGSSYEQYF.

This clonotype was seen ten or more times. CDR3 DNA sequence: TGCAGTGCTGATAAGGTCAATGAGCAGTTCTTC. Protein product: CSADKVNEQFF. The V and J genes are TRBV20-1 and TRBJ2-1; D is unresolved. CDR1 is DFQATT, CDR2 SNEGSKA, per germline (reference sequence). The CDR3 extends over 11 amino acids. V lost 5 bases and J lost 6, with 8 bases in between.

This clonotype was counted many times. The J gene is TRBJ2-1, the V gene TRBV24-1; D gene ambiguous. CDR3 length equals 13 residues. Trimming cost V 4 bases and J 8 bases, with 11 bases left between them. CDR1 KGHDR and CDR2 SFDVKD come from the germline V gene. The CDR3: CATSDSAVDEQFF. DNA of the CDR3: TGTGCCACCAGTGACTCGGCCGTGGATGAGCAGTTCTTC.

This clonotype was detected ten times or more. The chain combines TRBV28 with TRBJ1-3; weak D call: TRBD1 (5 bases). In germline, CDR1 is MDHEN, CDR2 SYDVKM. CDR3 length: 15 residues. The V end lost 3 bases, the J end lost 2 bases, and 11 bases lay between the germline ends. CDR3: CASSFEGLAGNTIYF. The CDR3 nucleotides read TGTGCCAGCAGTTTCGAGGGGTTGGCTGGAAACACCATATATTTT. Complete variable domain (other parts from reference TRBV28 and TRBJ1-3): DVKVTQSSRYLVKRTGEKVFLECVQDMDHENMFWYRQDPGLGLRLIYFSYDVKMKEKGDIPEGYSVSREKKERFSLILESASTNQTSMYLCASSFEGLAGNTIYFGEGSWLTVV.